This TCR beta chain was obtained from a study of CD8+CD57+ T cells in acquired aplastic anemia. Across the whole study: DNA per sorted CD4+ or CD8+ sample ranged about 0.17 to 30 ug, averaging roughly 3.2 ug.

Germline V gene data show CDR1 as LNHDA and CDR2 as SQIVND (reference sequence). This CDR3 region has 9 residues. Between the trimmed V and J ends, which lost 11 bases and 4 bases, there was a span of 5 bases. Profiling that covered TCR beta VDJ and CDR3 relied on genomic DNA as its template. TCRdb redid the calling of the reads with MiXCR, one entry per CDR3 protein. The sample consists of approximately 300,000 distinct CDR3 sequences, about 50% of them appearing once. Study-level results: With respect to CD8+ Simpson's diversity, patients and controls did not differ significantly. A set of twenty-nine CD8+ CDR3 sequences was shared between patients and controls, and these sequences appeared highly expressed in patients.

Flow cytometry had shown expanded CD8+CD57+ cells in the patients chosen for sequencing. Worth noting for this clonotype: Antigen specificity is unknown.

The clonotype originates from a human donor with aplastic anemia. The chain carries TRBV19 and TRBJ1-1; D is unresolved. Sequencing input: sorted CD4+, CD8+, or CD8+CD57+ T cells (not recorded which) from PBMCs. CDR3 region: CAAGTEAFF. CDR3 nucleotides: TGTGCCGCCGGCACTGAAGCTTTCTTT.